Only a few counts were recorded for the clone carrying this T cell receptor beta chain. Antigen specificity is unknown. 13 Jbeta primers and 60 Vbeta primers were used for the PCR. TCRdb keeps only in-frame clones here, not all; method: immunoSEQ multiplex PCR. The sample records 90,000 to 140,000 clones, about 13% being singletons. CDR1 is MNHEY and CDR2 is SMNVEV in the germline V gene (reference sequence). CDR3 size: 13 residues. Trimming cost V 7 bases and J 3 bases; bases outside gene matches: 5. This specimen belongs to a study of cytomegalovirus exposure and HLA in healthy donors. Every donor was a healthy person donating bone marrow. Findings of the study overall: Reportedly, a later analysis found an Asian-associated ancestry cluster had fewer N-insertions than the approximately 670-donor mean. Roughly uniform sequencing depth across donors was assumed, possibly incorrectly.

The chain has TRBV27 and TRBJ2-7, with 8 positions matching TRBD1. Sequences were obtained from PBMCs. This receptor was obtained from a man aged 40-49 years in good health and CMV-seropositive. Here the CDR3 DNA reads TGTGCCAGCACACCCGGGACAGGCTACGAGCAGTACTTC. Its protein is CASTPGTGYEQYF.